The next 18 T cell receptor beta chains were all read from a single sample in a study of CD8 T cell repertoires and HIV-1 epitope variants (dated by TCRdb to 2018 to 2021). These receptors are not linked to any known antigen. Libraries were built with the immunoSEQ multiplex PCR assay. The table was pulled from immuneACCESS by TCRdb, which kept in-frame rearrangements only. Such tables lose some clones; where checked, under half of the loss comes from unresolved V genes, and the rest has no known cause. The sample includes roughly 5,500 clones, with more than 65% observed a single time. The ten biggest clones cover around 40% of the sample. Sequenced input: cultured CD8+ T cells derived from PBMCs. The receptors originated from a male donor with HIV.

The gene calls are TRBV19 and TRBJ1-1, with D perhaps matching TRBD1 (5 bases). Trimming removed 6 bases from V and 3 bases from J, with 11 bases in between. Germline values: CDR1 LNHDA, CDR2 SQIVND (reference sequence). The CDR3 loop spans 13 amino acids. The DNA for the CDR3 is TGTGCCAGTAGCTTGGACATGGACACTGAAGCTTTCTTT. It specifies CASSLDMDTEAFF.

This chain links TRBV5-6 with TRBJ2-7, with unresolved D. This CDR3 has 13 amino acids. From germline, CDR1 is SGHDT and CDR2 YYEEEE. The V gene lost 3 bases and the J gene lost 4 bases, with 11 bases spanning the gap. CDR3 residues: CASSSLHLYEQYF. DNA for the CDR3: TGTGCCAGCAGCTCGTTACATCTATACGAGCAGTACTTC.

The J gene is TRBJ2-4, the V gene TRBV2; TRBD2 agrees at 10 bases. Germline lookup yields CDR1 SNHLY and CDR2 FYNNEI. With V trimmed by 4 bases and J by 7 bases, 4 bases remained unmatched. The CDR3 runs 14 residues. CDR3 sequence reads: CASSGPSGGNIQYF. As DNA, the CDR3 is TGTGCCAGCAGTGGCCCTAGCGGGGGTAACATTCAGTACTTC.

This clone was detected only a few times. The V call is TRBV28, the J call TRBJ2-1, with 8 positions matching TRBD1. V trimming: 6 bases; J trimming: 0 bases; junction bases outside the gene matches: 16. This CDR3 has 19 residues. Germline V CDR1 and CDR2: MDHEN, SYDVKM. The CDR3 is CASSETTGDGGSSYNEQFF. The CDR3 DNA reads TGTGCCAGCAGCGAAACGACAGGGGACGGGGGTAGCTCCTACAATGAGCAGTTCTTC.

This clone was picked up a small number of times. The rearrangement joins TRBV10-3 to TRBJ1-4, with TRBD1 matching 8 bases. CDR3 length: 13 residues. Germline-derived CDR1 and CDR2 are ENHRY and SYGVKD. With 6 bases clipped from V and 4 bases from J, the junction kept 1 base outside the gene matches. The CDR3 here is CAIRDRVNEKLFF. CDR3 in DNA: TGTGCCATCAGGGACAGGGTTAATGAAAAACTGTTTTTT.

In DNA, the CDR3 is TGTGCCAGCAGCTTGGGGGCAGGGTCCTACGAGCAGTACTTC. It translates to CASSLGAGSYEQYF. The V gene is TRBV5-6, the J gene TRBJ2-7, with D perhaps matching TRBD1 (5 bases). V gave up 0 bases and J gave up 1 base, with 8 bases separating them. Germline CDR1 and CDR2: SGHDT and YYEEEE. This CDR3 is 14 amino acids long.

This clone was detected a few times. The J gene is TRBJ2-1, the V gene TRBV9; D remains ambiguous. V was trimmed by 0 bases and J by 6 bases, leaving 10 bases between them. Germline CDR1 is SGDLS and CDR2 is YYNGEE. This CDR3 has 14 residues. For the CDR3, the DNA is TGTGCCAGCAGCGTAGATCCGAAACCCAATGAGCAGTTCTTC. Translation gives CASSVDPKPNEQFF.

This chain joins TRBV7-9 and TRBJ1-2; a possible D gene is TRBD1 (5 bases). The CDR3 consists of 15 residues. Between the trimmed V and J ends, which lost 4 bases and 2 bases, there was a span of 14 bases. Germline V gene lookup returns CDR1 SEHNR and CDR2 FQNEAQ (reference sequence). DNA for the CDR3: TGTGCCAGCAGCTCGGACATCAACTCAAACTATGGCTACACCTTC. This gives the protein CASSSDINSNYGYTF. Looking up the rest from reference TRBV7-9 and TRBJ1-2 gives the full variable domain: DTGVSQNPRHKITKRGQNVTFRCDPISEHNRLYWYRQTLGQGPEFLTYFQNEAQLEKSRLLSDRFSAERPKGSFSTLEIQRTEQGDSAMYLCASSSDINSNYGYTFGSGTRLTVV.

In its sample, this clone was seen a few times. V and J are TRBV5-4 and TRBJ2-7; 9 nucleotides align to TRBD1. Trimming took 4 bases from V and 5 from J; bases not matched to a gene: 7. The CDR3 length is 14 residues. Germline CDR1 reads SGHNT; CDR2 reads YYREEE (reference sequence). CDR3 sequence (DNA): TGTGCCAGCAGCCGGACAGGGGAAATTAACGAGCAGTACTTC. Residues: CASSRTGEINEQYF. The full variable domain, completed using reference TRBV5-4 and TRBJ2-7, is ETGVTQSPTHLIKTRGQQVTLRCSSQSGHNTVSWYQQALGQGPQFIFQYYREEENGRGNFPPRFSGLQFPNYSSELNVNALELDDSALYLCASSRTGEINEQYFGPGTRLTVT.

The CDR3 spells CASSVATGGGEKLFF. CDR3 bases: TGTGCCAGCAGCGTAGCGACAGGGGGAGGAGAAAAACTGTTTTTT. The chain recombines TRBV9 with TRBJ1-4, with 9 bases that match TRBD1. With 0 bases clipped from V and 8 bases from J, the junction kept 5 bases outside the gene matches. This CDR3 has 15 amino acids. Germline CDR1 reads SGDLS; CDR2 reads YYNGEE. The full variable domain, rest sourced from reference TRBV9 and TRBJ1-4, is DSGVTQTPKHLITATGQRVTLRCSPRSGDLSVYWYQQSLDQGLQFLIQYYNGEERAKGNILERFSAQQFPDLHSELNLSSLELGDSALYFCASSVATGGGEKLFFGSGTQLSVL.

The rearrangement links TRBV29-1 to TRBJ1-4; D call uncertain. CDR1 and CDR2 from the germline V gene are SQVTM and ANQGSEA. The CDR3 has 14 amino acids. Trimming cost V 4 bases and J 0 bases, with 9 bases left between them. CDR3 loop: CSVGVSATNEKLFF. Here the CDR3 DNA reads TGCAGCGTTGGTGTGAGTGCAACTAATGAAAAACTGTTTTTT.

The rearrangement joins TRBV5-6 to TRBJ2-1; 9 bases agree with TRBD2. Germline V gene lookup returns CDR1 SGHDT and CDR2 YYEEEE. After removal of 3 bases from V and 9 bases from J, the junction contained 16 bases not matched to a gene. The CDR3 is made up of 17 amino acids. The CDR3 sequence: CASSSHTASGRSSEQFF. As DNA, the CDR3 is TGTGCCAGCAGCTCCCACACGGCGAGCGGGAGGTCAAGTGAGCAGTTCTTC.

V is TRBV28 and J is TRBJ2-3; D not resolved. With 1 base removed from V and 0 bases from J, the gap between germline ends came to 5 bases. Germline assignment: CDR1 MDHEN and CDR2 SYDVKM. This CDR3 spans 14 amino acids. The CDR3: CASSLSTSTDTQYF. The CDR3 nucleotides are TGTGCCAGCAGTTTATCGACTAGCACAGATACGCAGTATTTT.

The chain joins TRBV29-1 to TRBJ1-1; D not certain. CDR1 and CDR2 from the germline V gene are SQVTM and ANQGSEA. This CDR3 has 14 residues. The V end lost 3 bases, the J end lost 6 bases, and 17 bases lay between the germline ends. CDR3 in DNA: TGCAGCGTTGAGGTTTCTCTGGCTGGAGCTGAAGCTTTCTTT. Translating it yields CSVEVSLAGAEAFF.

V usage is TRBV6-1 and J usage is TRBJ1-4; D is uncertain. Germline V CDR1 and CDR2: MNHNS, SASEGT. This CDR3 region has 13 residues. V lost 7 bases, J lost 3 bases, and 9 bases lay in between. The CDR3 here is CASTESSNEKLFF. In DNA, the CDR3 is TGTGCCAGCACGGAGAGTTCTAATGAAAAACTGTTTTTT.

This chain joins TRBV9 and TRBJ2-7, with a weak D call TRBD2 (5 bases). The CDR3 is 14 amino acids. Trimming took 3 bases from V and 3 from J, leaving 13 bases between them. Germline loops: CDR1 SGDLS, CDR2 YYNGEE. Written as DNA, the CDR3 is TGTGCCAGCAGCGGAGGAGCGGCTTTCTACGAGCAGTACTTC. This translates into CASSGGAAFYEQYF.

The gene calls are TRBV19 and TRBJ2-7, with TRBD2 identical over 14 bases. Germline V lookup: CDR1 LNHDA, CDR2 SQIVND (reference sequence). This CDR3 spans 16 amino acids. V shed 5 bases, J shed 3 bases, and the junction held 6 bases outside the gene matches. CDR3 nucleotide sequence: TGTGCCAGTAGTCCCGCCGGGACTAGCGGGGGCTACGAGCAGTACTTC. Translation gives CASSPAGTSGGYEQYF.

This chain connects TRBV7-2 to TRBJ2-7; D gene ambiguous. V lost 2 bases and J 7 bases, leaving 21 bases between the germline ends. Germline V gene data show CDR1 as SGHTA and CDR2 as FQGNSA. The CDR3 extends over 16 amino acids. DNA for the CDR3: TGTGCCAGCAGCTTATATCTTTTGCGATTTGCGTTTGAGCAGTACTTC. Protein product: CASSLYLLRFAFEQYF.